Sequencing of this T cell receptor (beta chain) was carried out in a study of T cells in Graves' hyperthyroidism and ophthalmopathy. Using RNA transcripts as the source, TCR beta CDR3 regions were amplified. When the TCR CDR3 underwent first-round RT-PCR, the HTBI primer set was used. TCRdb used MiXCR to reprocess the multiplex PCR reads, holding one entry per CDR3 protein. The data hold 750,000 to 900,000 distinct CDR3 sequences, with 38% observed a single time. V lost 3 bases to trimming and J lost 8 bases, with 11 bases between them. CDR1 and CDR2 from the germline V gene are ENHRY and SYGVKD. The CDR3 consists of 14 residues. This clonotype was counted many times. What it recognizes is unknown. Findings and caveats of the study: Most thyroid clonotypes with frequency above 0.001 were detected in blood. Progression to ophthalmopathy was predicted a median of approximately seven months early.

Hyperthyroidism patients were newly diagnosed, had disease duration under 2 months, and were aged 18 to 65 years. The sequenced sample consisted of blood. The chain links TRBV10-3 to TRBJ1-6; D is unresolved. The TCR originated in a man in his late teens or twenties with Graves' hyperthyroidism. Here the CDR3 DNA reads TGTGCCATCAGTGATTCGGACGGTTATTCACCCCTCCACTTT. Amino acid sequence: CAISDSDGYSPLHF.